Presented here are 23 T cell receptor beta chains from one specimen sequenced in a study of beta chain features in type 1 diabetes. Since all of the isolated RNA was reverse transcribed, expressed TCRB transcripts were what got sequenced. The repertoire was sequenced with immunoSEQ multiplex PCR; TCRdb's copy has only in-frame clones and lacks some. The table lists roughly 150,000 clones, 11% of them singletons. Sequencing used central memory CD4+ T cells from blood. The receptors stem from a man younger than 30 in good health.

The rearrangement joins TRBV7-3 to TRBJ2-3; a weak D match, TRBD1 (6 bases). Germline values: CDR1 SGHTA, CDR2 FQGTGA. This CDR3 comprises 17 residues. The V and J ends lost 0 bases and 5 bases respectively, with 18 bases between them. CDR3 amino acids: CASSLTSGTRSLDTQYF. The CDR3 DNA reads TGTGCCAGCAGCTTAACGTCCGGGACACGGAGTTTAGATACGCAGTATTTT. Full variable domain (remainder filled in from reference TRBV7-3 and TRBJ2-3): GAGVSQTPSNKVTEKGKYVELRCDPISGHTALYWYRQSLGQGPEFLIYFQGTGAADDSGLPNDRFFAVRPEGSVSTLKIQRTERGDSAVYLCASSLTSGTRSLDTQYFGPGTRLTVL.

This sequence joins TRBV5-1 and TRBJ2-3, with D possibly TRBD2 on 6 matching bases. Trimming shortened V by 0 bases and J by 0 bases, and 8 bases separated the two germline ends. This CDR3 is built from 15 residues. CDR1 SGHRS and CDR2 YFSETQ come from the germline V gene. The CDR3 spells CASSLGSGSTDTQYF. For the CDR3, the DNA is TGCGCCAGCAGCTTGGGAAGCGGGAGCACAGATACGCAGTATTTT.

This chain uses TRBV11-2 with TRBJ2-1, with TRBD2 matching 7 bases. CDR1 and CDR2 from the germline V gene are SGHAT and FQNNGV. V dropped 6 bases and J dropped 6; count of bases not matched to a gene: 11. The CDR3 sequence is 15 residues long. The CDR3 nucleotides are TGTGCCAGCAGGACAGCGGGCGGGGGAGTCAATGAGCAGTTCTTC. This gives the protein CASRTAGGGVNEQFF.

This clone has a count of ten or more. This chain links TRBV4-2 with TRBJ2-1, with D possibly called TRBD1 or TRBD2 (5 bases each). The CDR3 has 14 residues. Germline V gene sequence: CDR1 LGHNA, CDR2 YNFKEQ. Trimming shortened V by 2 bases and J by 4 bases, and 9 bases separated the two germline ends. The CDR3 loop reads CASSQPEGYNEQFF. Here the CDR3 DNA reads TGTGCCAGCAGCCAACCAGAGGGGTACAATGAGCAGTTCTTC.

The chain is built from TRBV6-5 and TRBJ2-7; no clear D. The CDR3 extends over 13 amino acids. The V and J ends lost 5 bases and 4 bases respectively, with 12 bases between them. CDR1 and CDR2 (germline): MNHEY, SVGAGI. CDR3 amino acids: CASSPNTLYEQYF. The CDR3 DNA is TGTGCCAGCAGTCCCAACACCTTATACGAGCAGTACTTC.

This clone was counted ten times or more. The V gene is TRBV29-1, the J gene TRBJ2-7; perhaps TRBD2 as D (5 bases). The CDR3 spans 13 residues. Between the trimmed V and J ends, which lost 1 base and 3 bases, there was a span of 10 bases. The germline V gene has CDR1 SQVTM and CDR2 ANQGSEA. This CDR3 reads CSVEADGDYEQYF. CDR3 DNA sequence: TGCAGCGTTGAAGCGGACGGGGACTACGAGCAGTACTTC.

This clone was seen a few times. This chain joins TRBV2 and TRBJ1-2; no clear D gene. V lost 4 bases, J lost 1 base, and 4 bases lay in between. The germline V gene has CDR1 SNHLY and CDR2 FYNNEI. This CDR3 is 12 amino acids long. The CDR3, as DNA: TGTGCCAGCAGTGCAGTTAACTATGGCTACACCTTC. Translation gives CASSAVNYGYTF.

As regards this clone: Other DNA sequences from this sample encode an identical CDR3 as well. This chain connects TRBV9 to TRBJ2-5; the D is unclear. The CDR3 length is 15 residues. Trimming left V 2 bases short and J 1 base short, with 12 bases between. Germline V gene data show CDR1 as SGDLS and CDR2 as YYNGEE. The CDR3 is CASSVAGGPQETQYF. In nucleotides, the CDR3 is TGTGCCAGCAGCGTCGCAGGCGGCCCCCAAGAGACCCAGTACTTC.

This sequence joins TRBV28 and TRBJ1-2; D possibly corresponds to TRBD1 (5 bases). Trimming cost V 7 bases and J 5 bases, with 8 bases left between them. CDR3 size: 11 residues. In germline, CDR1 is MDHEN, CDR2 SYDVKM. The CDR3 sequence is CASIGGYGYTF. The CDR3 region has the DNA TGTGCCAGCATCGGGGGTTATGGCTACACCTTC.

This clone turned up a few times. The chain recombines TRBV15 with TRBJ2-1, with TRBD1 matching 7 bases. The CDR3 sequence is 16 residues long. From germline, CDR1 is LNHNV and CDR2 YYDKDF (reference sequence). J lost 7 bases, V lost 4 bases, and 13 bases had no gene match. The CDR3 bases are TGTGCCACCAGCACCATACAGGGGCGGGTTAGGAATGAGCAGTTCTTC. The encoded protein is CATSTIQGRVRNEQFF.

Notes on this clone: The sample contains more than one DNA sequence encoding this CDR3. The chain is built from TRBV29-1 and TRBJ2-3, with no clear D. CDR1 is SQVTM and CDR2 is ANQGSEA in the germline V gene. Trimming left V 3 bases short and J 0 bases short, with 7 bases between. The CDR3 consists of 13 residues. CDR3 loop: CSVDGSSTDTQYF. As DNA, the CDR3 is TGCAGCGTTGACGGAAGTAGCACAGATACGCAGTATTTT.

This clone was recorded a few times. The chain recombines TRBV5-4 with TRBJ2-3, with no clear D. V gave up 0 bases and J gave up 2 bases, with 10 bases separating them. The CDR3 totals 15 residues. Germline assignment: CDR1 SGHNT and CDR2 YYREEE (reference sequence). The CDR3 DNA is TGTGCCAGCAGCTTGGCAAGTACCACCACAGATACGCAGTATTTT. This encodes CASSLASTTTDTQYF.

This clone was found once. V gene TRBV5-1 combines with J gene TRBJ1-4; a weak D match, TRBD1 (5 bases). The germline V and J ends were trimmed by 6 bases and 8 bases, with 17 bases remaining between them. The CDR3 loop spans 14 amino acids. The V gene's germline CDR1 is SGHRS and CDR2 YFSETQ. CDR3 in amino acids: CASTQGKVGEKLFF. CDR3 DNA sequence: TGCGCCAGCACCCAGGGAAAGGTCGGCGAAAAACTGTTTTTT. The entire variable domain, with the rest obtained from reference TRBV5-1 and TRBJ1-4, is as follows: KAGVTQTPRYLIKTRGQQVTLSCSPISGHRSVSWYQQTPGQGLQFLFEYFSETQRNKGNFPGRFSGRQFSNSRSEMNVSTLELGDSALYLCASTQGKVGEKLFFGSGTQLSVL.

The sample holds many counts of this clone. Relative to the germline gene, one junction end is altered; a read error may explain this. The CDR3 DNA reads as TGTGCTAGCAGCTCGGAGTGGGGCACTGAAGCTTTCTTT. Translation gives CASSSEWGTEAFF. V gene TRBV7-7 combines with J gene TRBJ1-1; D is ambiguous. There are 13 residues in the CDR3. The germline gives CDR1 SSHAT, CDR2 FNYEAQ (reference sequence). The full variable domain, in which reference TRBV7-7 and TRBJ1-1 provide the parts outside the CDR3, is GAGVSQSPRYKVTKRGQDVTLRCDPISSHATLYWYQQALGQGPEFLTYFNYEAQPDKSGLPSDRFSAERPEGSISTLTIQRTEQRDSAMYRCASSSEWGTEAFFGQGTRLTVV.

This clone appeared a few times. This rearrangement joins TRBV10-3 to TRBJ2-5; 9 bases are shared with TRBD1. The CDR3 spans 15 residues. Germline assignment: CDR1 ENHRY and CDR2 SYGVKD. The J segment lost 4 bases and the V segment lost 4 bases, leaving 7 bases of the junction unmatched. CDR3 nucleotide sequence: TGTGCCATCAGTGTGACAGGGGGAGCGGGAGAGACCCAGTACTTC. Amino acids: CAISVTGGAGETQYF.

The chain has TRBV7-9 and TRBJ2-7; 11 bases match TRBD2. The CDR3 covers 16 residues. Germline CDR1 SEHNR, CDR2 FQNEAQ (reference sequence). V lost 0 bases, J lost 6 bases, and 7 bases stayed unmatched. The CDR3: CASSLASSGRRGEQYF. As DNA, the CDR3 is TGTGCCAGCAGCTTAGCTTCTAGCGGGAGGAGAGGCGAGCAGTACTTC.

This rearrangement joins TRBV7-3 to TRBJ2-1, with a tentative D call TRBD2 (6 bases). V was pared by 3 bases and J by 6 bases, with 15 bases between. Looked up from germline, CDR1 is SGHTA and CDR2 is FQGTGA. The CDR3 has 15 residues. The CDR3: CASSLEGRSSNEQFF. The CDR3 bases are TGTGCCAGCAGCTTGGAGGGGAGATCGTCCAATGAGCAGTTCTTC.

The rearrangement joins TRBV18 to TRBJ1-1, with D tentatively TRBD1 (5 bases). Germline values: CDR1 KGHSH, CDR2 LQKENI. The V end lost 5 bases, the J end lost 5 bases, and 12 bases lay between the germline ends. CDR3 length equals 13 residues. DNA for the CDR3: TGTGCCAGCTCAGGGACCCTAGGGACTGAAGCTTTCTTT. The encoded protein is CASSGTLGTEAFF. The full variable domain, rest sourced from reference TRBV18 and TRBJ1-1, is NAGVMQNPRHLVRRRGQEARLRCSPMKGHSHVYWYRQLPEEGLKFMVYLQKENIIDESGMPKERFSAEFPKEGPSILRIQQVVRGDSAAYFCASSGTLGTEAFFGQGTRLTVV.

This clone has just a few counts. CDR3: CASSPDHYGYTF. The CDR3 coding sequence is TGCGCCAGCAGCCCGGACCACTATGGCTACACCTTC. This chain uses TRBV5-1 with TRBJ1-2, with D unresolved. V was cut by 4 bases and J by 3 bases, with 7 bases left in between. This CDR3 spans 12 amino acids. The germline V gene encodes CDR1 SGHRS and CDR2 YFSETQ.

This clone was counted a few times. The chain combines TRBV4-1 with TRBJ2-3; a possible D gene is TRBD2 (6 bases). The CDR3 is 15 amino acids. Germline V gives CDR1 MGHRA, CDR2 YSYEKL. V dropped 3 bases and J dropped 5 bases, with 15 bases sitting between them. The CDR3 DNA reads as TGCGCCAGCAGCCATCTGGCTAGCGTGGGAGATACGCAGTATTTT. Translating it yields CASSHLASVGDTQYF.

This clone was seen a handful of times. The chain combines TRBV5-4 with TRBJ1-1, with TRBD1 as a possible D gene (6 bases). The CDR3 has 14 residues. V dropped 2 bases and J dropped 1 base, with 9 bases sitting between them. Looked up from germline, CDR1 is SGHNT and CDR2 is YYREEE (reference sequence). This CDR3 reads CASSLGQKNTEAFF. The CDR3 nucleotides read TGTGCCAGCAGCTTAGGACAGAAGAACACTGAAGCTTTCTTT.

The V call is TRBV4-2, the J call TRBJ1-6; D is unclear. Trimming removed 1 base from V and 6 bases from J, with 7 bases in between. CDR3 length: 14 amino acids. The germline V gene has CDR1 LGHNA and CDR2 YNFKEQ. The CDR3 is CASSQARSNSPLHF. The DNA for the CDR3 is TGTGCCAGCAGCCAAGCTAGGAGTAATTCACCCCTCCACTTT.

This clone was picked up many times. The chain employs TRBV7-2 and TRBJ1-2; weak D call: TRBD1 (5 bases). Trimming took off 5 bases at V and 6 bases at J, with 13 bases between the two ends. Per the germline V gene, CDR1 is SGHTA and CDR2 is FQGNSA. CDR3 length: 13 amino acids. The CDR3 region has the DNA TGTGCCAGCAGCCCAGGGAATTTCAATGGCTACACCTTC. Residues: CASSPGNFNGYTF.